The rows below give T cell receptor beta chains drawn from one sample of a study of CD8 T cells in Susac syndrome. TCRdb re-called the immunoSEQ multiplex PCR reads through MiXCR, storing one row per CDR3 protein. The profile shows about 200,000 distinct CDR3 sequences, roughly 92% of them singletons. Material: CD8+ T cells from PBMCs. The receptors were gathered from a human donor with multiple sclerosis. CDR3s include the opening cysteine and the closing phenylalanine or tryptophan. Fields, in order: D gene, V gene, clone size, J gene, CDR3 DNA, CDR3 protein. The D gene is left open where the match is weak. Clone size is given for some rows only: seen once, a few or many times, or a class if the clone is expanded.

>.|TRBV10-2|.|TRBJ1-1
TGCGCCAGCAGTCTAGACAGATACACTGAAGCTTTCTTT
CASSLDRYTEAFF
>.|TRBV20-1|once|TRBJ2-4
TGCAGTGCTAGAGATCCGGACTCAAAAAACATTCAGTACTTC
CSARDPDSKNIQYF
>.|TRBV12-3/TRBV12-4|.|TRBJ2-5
TGTGCCAGCAGTTTAGGGTTGGAGGCGGGAGAGACCCAGTACTTC
CASSLGLEAGETQYF
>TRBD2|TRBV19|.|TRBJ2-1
TGTGCCAGCAGGGAGGGGAATGAGCAGTTCTTC
CASREGNEQFF
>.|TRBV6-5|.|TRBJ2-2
TGTGCCAGCAGTTACTCACCGACCGGGGAGCTGTTTTTT
CASSYSPTGELFF
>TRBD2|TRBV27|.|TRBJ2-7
TGTGCCAGCAGTTTGTCGACTAGCGGGTCTGTCGAGCAGTACTTC
CASSLSTSGSVEQYF
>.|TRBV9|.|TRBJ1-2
TGTGCCAGCAGCAATCCCGGAGAAGGGAGCTACACCTTC
CASSNPGEGSYTF
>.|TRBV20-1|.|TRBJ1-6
TGCAGTGCCAAAAAAGATTGGGGTAGGGGGATTAGCTCCTATAATTCACCCCTCCACTTT
CSAKKDWGRGISSYNSPLHF
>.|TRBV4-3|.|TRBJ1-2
TGCGCCAGCAGCCCCAACAGGGCCCTATTTTCTAACTATGGCTACACCTTC
CASSPNRALFSNYGYTF
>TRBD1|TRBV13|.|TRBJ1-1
TGTGCCAGCAGCCCTAGCGAGGGGGCGGAAATAGCTGAAGCTTTCTTT
CASSPSEGAEIAEAFF
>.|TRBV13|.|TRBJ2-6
TGTGCCAGCAGCACGGGACTTACGGCCAACGTCCTGACTTTC
CASSTGLTANVLTF
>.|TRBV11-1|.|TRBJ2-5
TGTGCCAGCAGTCCTGGGCTCTCCTGGGAGACCCAGTACTTC
CASSPGLSWETQYF
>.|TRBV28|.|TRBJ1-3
TGTGCCAGCAGTCACCCGGGAAACACCATATATTTT
CASSHPGNTIYF
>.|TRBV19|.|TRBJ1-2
TGTGCCAGTAGTACAGGGGTTAACTATGGCTACACCTTC
CASSTGVNYGYTF
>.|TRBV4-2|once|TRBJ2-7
TGTGCCAGCAGCCCTTGGGGGCCGTCCTACGAGCAGTACTTC
CASSPWGPSYEQYF
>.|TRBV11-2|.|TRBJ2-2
TGTGCCAGCAGCTCAAGACAGGCCCCGAACACCGGGGAGCTGTTTTTT
CASSSRQAPNTGELFF
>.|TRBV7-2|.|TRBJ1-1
TGTGCCAGCAGCTTAACTTACTACAGGGATAACACTGAAGCTTTCTTT
CASSLTYYRDNTEAFF
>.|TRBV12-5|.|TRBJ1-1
TGTGCTAGTGGTTTGGACAGCCTTAAGAACACTGAAGCTTTCTTT
CASGLDSLKNTEAFF
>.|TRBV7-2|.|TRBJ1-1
TGTGCCAGCAGCTTAGAGCCTAACACTGAAGCTTTCTTT
CASSLEPNTEAFF
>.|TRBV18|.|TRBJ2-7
TGTGCCAGCTCACCCCCGGACCGCGAAAATTACGAGCAGTACTTC
CASSPPDRENYEQYF
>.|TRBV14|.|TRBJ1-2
TGTGCCAGCAGCCAAGATGTTGACGGACAGTTTAACTATGGCTACACCTTC
CASSQDVDGQFNYGYTF
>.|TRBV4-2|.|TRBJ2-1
TGTGCCAGCAGCCAAGATCAATGGGAGCCCAGGGTCTTC
CASSQDQWEPRVF
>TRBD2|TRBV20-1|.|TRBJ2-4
TGCAGTGCTAGAGATGTAAAACTAGCGGGGTGGAACATTCAGTACTTC
CSARDVKLAGWNIQYF
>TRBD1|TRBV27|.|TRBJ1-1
TGTGCCAGCCGGACAGGGAGGAGCACTGAAGCTTTCTTT
CASRTGRSTEAFF
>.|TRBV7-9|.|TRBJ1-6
TGTGCCAGCAGCTCCGCCGGGCTGTTCAGCTCCTATAATTCACCCCTCCACTTT
CASSSAGLFSSYNSPLHF
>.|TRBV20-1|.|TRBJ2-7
TGCAGTGCTCGGGACTTAACCTACGAGCAGTACTTC
CSARDLTYEQYF
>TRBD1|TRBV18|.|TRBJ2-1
TGTGCCAGCTCACCCTCCGGGACAGGGTGGAATGAGCAGTTCTTC
CASSPSGTGWNEQFF
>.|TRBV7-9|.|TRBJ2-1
TGTGCCAGCAGCCCCCCTACGGCTAGCAACAATGAGCAGTTCTTC
CASSPPTASNNEQFF
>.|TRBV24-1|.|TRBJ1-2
TGTGCCACCAGTGATTTACGGGGAGCGCACTATGGCTACACCTTC
CATSDLRGAHYGYTF
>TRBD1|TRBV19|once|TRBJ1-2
TGTGCCAGGACAGACAGGGTGACCTATGGCTACACCTTC
CARTDRVTYGYTF
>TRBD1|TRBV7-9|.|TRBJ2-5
TGTGCCAGCAGCCCCAGACAGGGGGATTTGGGGCAAGAGACCCAGTACTTC
CASSPRQGDLGQETQYF
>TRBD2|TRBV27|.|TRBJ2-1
TGTGCCAGCTCATCCAGCGGGGGGGCCGCCTACAATGAGCAGTTCTTC
CASSSSGGAAYNEQFF
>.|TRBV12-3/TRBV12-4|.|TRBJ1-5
TGTGCCAGCAGCAGCGGGGACAGCAATCAGCCCCAGCATTTT
CASSSGDSNQPQHF
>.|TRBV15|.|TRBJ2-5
TGTGCCACCAATCGCAGGGGCCAAGAGACCCAGTACTTC
CATNRRGQETQYF
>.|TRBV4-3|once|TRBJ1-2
TGCGCCAGCAGCCAAGAGAGGGGGGACTATGGCTACACCTTC
CASSQERGDYGYTF
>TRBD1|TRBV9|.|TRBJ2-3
TGTGCCTCCGGGACAGGGGTGAGCACAGATACGCAGTATTTT
CASGTGVSTDTQYF
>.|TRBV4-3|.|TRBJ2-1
TGCGCCAGCAGCCAAGGTCCCTCCTACAATGAGCAGTTCTTC
CASSQGPSYNEQFF
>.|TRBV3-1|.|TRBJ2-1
TGTGCCAGCAGGGGGGAGAGCTCCTACAATGAGCAGTTCTTC
CASRGESSYNEQFF
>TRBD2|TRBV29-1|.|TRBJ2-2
TGCAGCGTTGCCGGTGGAAGCGGGGGGGTGGTCGGGGAGCTGTTTTTT
CSVAGGSGGVVGELFF
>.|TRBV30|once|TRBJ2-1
TGTGCCTGGAGCGTAGGAGATGAGCAGTTCTTC
CAWSVGDEQFF
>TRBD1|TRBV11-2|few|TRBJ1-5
TGTGCCAGCAGCCGACAGGGGAATCAGCCCCAGCATTTT
CASSRQGNQPQHF
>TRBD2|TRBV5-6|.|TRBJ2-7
TGTGCCAGCAGCGCAACCGGGACTACCCCCTACGAGCAGTACTTC
CASSATGTTPYEQYF
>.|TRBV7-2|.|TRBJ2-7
TGTGCCAGCAGCGTCACAGGCCTTCTCTCCTACGAGCAGTACTTC
CASSVTGLLSYEQYF
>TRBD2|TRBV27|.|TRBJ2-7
TGTGCCAGCGCATCTGGACTAGCTCAGAACAGGGAGCAGTACTTC
CASASGLAQNREQYF
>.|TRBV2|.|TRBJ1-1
TGTGCCAGCAGTGTGAGAGTAATGAACACTGAAGCTTTCTTT
CASSVRVMNTEAFF
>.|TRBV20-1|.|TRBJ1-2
TGCAGTGCTCTCCCGAAGGGGGAACGTGGCTACACCTTC
CSALPKGERGYTF
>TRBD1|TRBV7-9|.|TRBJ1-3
TGTGCCAGCAGCCCGGACAGGGTCTCTGGAAACACCATATATTTT
CASSPDRVSGNTIYF
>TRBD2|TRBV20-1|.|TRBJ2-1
TGCAGTGCTGGGGAACCGGGACTAGCTATGGATGAGCAGTTCTTC
CSAGEPGLAMDEQFF
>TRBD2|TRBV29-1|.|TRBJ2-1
TGCAGCGCCCTCGGGGGGGTGTACAATGAGCAGTTCTTC
CSALGGVYNEQFF